This T cell receptor beta chain was observed in a study of cytomegalovirus exposure and HLA in healthy donors. Study findings and constraints: In a later analysis, TCR beta V- and J-gene trimming was associated with a missense DCLRE1C variant. The study listed under 200 cytomegalovirus-associated TCR beta chains.

V shed 2 bases, J shed 4 bases, and the junction held 5 bases outside the gene matches. In germline, CDR1 is LNHDA, CDR2 SQIVND (reference sequence). The CDR3 is made up of 16 amino acids. PCR involved 60 Vbeta and 13 Jbeta primers. Assay: immunoSEQ multiplex PCR; the TCRdb copy retains only in-frame clones and omits some. In the table there are some 120,000 clones, 81% of which are singletons. Details on this clone: What it binds is unknown.

The sequenced sample was PBMCs. The chain recombines TRBV19 with TRBJ1-5; 10 nucleotides match TRBD1. This sequence was found in a woman aged 25 to 39 in good health and CMV-seronegative. CDR3 nucleotides: TGTGCCAGTAGTATACGGCCGGGACAGGGGAATCAGCCCCAGCATTTT. Translated, it gives CASSIRPGQGNQPQHF.